The present T cell receptor (beta chain) was sequenced within a study of shared clonotypes between healthy human individuals. Measured with immunoSEQ multiplex PCR; TCRdb has only the in-frame clones, and not every one. The sample comprises under 2,500,000 clones, 95% of which are singletons, and approximately 0.13% rests with the top ten. Points on this clone: The sample carries other DNA sequences with the same CDR3.

V was trimmed by 4 bases and J by 2 bases, leaving 5 bases between them. This CDR3 contains 12 residues. The germline gives CDR1 SGHNT, CDR2 YYREEE (reference sequence). The chain carries TRBV5-4 and TRBJ2-3, with D unresolved. The origin of this receptor is a man between 18 and 35 years old in good health. Sequencing used naive CD4+ T cells sorted from blood. The sample's subset: CD45RA+ positively selected. The CDR3 loop is CASSRLTDTQYF. The CDR3 bases are TGTGCCAGCAGCCGTCTCACAGATACGCAGTATTTT.